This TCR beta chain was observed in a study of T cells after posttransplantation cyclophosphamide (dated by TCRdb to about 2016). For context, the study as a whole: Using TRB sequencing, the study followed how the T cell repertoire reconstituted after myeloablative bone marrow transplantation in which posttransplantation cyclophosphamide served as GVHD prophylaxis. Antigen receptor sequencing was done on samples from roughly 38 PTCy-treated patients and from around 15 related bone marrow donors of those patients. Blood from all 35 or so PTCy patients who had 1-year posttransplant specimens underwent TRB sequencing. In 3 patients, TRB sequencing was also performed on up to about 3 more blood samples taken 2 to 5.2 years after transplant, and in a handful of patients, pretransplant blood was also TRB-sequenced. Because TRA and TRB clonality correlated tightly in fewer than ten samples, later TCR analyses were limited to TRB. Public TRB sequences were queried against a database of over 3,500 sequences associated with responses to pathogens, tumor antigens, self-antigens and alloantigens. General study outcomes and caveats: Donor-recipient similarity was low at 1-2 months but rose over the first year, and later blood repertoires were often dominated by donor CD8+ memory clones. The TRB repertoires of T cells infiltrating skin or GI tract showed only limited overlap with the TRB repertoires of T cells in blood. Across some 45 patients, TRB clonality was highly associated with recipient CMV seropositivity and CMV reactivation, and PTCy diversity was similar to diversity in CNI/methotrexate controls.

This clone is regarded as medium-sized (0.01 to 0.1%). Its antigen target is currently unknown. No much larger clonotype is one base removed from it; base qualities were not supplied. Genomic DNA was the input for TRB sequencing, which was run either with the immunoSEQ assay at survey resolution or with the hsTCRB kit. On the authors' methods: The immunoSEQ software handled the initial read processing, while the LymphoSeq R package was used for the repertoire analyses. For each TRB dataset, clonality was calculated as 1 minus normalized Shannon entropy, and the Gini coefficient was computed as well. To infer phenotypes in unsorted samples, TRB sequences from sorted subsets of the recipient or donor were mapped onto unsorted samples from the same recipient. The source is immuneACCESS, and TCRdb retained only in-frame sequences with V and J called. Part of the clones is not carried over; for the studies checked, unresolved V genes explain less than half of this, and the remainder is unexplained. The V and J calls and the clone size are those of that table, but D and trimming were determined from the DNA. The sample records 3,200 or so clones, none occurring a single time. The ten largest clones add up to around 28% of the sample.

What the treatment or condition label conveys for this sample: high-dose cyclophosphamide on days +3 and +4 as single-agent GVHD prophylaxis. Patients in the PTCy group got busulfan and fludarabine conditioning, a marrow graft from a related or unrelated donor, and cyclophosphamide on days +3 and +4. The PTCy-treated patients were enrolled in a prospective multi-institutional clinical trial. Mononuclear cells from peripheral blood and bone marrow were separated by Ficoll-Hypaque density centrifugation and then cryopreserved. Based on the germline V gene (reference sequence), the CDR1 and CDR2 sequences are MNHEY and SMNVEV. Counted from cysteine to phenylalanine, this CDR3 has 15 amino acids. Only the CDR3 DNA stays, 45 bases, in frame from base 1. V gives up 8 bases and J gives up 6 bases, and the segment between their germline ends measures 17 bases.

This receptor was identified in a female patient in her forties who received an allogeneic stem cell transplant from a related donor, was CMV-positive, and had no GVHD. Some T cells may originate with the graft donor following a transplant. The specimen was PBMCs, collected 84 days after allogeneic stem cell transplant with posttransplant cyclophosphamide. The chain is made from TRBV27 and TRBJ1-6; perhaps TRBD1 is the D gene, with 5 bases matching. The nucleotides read TGTGCCAGCTCCCCCCAGGGTCCAGTTAATTCACCCCTCCACTTT. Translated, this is CASSPQGPVNSPLHF.